The rows below give T cell receptor beta chains drawn from one sample of a study of T-cell memory formation after mild COVID-19. TCRdb reanalysed the 5' RACE reads using MiXCR and keeps one entry per CDR3 protein. The table has under 300,000 distinct CDR3 sequences, 8.2% seen once. Sequences were obtained from PBMCs or a T cell subset sorted from them (not recorded which). Receptors originate from a man aged 18 to 35 who had mild COVID-19 (a few samples of this study predate the infection). Cell type and time point are not known. Both conserved end residues are part of each CDR3. A D gene is named only where the DNA matches it firmly. Clone size appears in some rows only: once, few, many, or a class for an expanded clone.

cdr3_aa: CSARKKLDGYTF
cdr3_nt: TGCAGTGCTAGGAAGAAGTTGGATGGCTACACCTTC
v_call: TRBV20-1
d_call: -
cdr3_length: 12
clone_size: few
j_call: TRBJ1-2

cdr3_aa: CASSLADREVDTQYF
cdr3_nt: TGTGCCAGCAGCTTAGCCGACAGGGAGGTGGATACGCAGTATTTT
v_call: TRBV7-2
d_call: -
cdr3_length: 15
clone_size: -
j_call: TRBJ2-3

cdr3_aa: CASSNLGTGDRKAFF
cdr3_nt: TGTGCCAGTAGCAACTTGGGGACAGGGGATCGCAAAGCTTTCTTT
v_call: TRBV19
d_call: TRBD1
cdr3_length: 15
clone_size: few
j_call: TRBJ1-1

cdr3_aa: CATSGQSGTSDYNEQFF
cdr3_nt: TGTGCCACCAGTGGGCAAAGTGGGACTAGCGATTACAATGAGCAGTTCTTC
v_call: TRBV24-1
d_call: TRBD2
cdr3_length: 17
clone_size: -
j_call: TRBJ2-1

cdr3_aa: CARAGAGDQYEQYF
cdr3_nt: TGTGCCAGGGCCGGAGCAGGGGATCAATACGAGCAGTACTTC
v_call: TRBV5-4
d_call: -
cdr3_length: 14
clone_size: -
j_call: TRBJ2-7

cdr3_aa: CASRLRTEADTQYF
cdr3_nt: TGTGCCAGCAGGTTAAGGACCGAGGCAGATACGCAGTATTTT
v_call: TRBV28
d_call: -
cdr3_length: 14
clone_size: few
j_call: TRBJ2-3

cdr3_aa: CATSESGDNEQFF
cdr3_nt: TGTGCCACCAGTGAATCGGGGGACAATGAGCAGTTCTTC
v_call: TRBV24-1
d_call: -
cdr3_length: 13
clone_size: few
j_call: TRBJ2-1

cdr3_aa: CASSQSRLFPGTREIQPQHF
cdr3_nt: TGCGCCAGCAGTCAATCTCGTTTATTTCCCGGGACTAGAGAGATTCAGCCCCAGCATTTT
v_call: TRBV23-1
d_call: -
cdr3_length: 20
clone_size: few
j_call: TRBJ1-5

cdr3_aa: CASSAAISGNTIYF
cdr3_nt: TGTGCCAGCAGCGCGGCAATCTCTGGAAACACCATATATTTT
v_call: TRBV7-8
d_call: -
cdr3_length: 14
clone_size: -
j_call: TRBJ1-3

cdr3_aa: CASSTGQGATPLHF
cdr3_nt: TGTGCCAGCAGCACCGGACAGGGTGCTACACCCCTCCACTTT
v_call: TRBV5-8
d_call: TRBD1
cdr3_length: 14
clone_size: -
j_call: TRBJ1-6

cdr3_aa: CASSRDSSSGNTIYF
cdr3_nt: TGTGCCAGCAGCCGAGACAGTAGCTCTGGAAACACCATATATTTT
v_call: TRBV7-2
d_call: -
cdr3_length: 15
clone_size: few
j_call: TRBJ1-3

cdr3_aa: CATSQVAGRYGTDTQYF
cdr3_nt: TGTGCCACCTCCCAGGTAGCGGGGAGATACGGCACAGATACGCAGTATTTT
v_call: TRBV27
d_call: TRBD2
cdr3_length: 17
clone_size: few
j_call: TRBJ2-3

cdr3_aa: CASSSAGQTTSEQFF
cdr3_nt: TGTGCCAGCAGCTCCGCGGGACAGACTACAAGTGAGCAGTTCTTC
v_call: TRBV7-2
d_call: -
cdr3_length: 15
clone_size: many
j_call: TRBJ2-1

cdr3_aa: CASSSGGGPNTGELFF
cdr3_nt: TGTGCCAGTAGTTCCGGGGGGGGGCCGAACACCGGGGAGCTGTTTTTT
v_call: TRBV19
d_call: TRBD2
cdr3_length: 16
clone_size: -
j_call: TRBJ2-2

cdr3_aa: CASTRPGGSYEQYF
cdr3_nt: TGTGCCAGCACCCGTCCTGGGGGCTCCTACGAGCAGTACTTC
v_call: TRBV7-8
d_call: -
cdr3_length: 14
clone_size: few
j_call: TRBJ2-7

cdr3_aa: CASRKTGFGDSGANVLTF
cdr3_nt: TGTGCCAGCAGGAAGACAGGGTTTGGGGACTCTGGGGCCAACGTCCTGACTTTC
v_call: TRBV6-4
d_call: TRBD1
cdr3_length: 18
clone_size: few
j_call: TRBJ2-6

cdr3_aa: CASSLPRTATGELFF
cdr3_nt: TGTGCCAGCAGCTTGCCACGGACAGCCACCGGGGAGCTGTTTTTT
v_call: TRBV5-6
d_call: -
cdr3_length: 15
clone_size: -
j_call: TRBJ2-2

cdr3_aa: CASSVAKGSGSTDTQYF
cdr3_nt: TGTGCCAGCAGCGTAGCTAAGGGTAGCGGAAGCACAGATACGCAGTATTTT
v_call: TRBV9
d_call: -
cdr3_length: 17
clone_size: -
j_call: TRBJ2-3

cdr3_aa: CAISYNYGYTF
cdr3_nt: TGTGCCATCAGTTATAACTATGGCTACACCTTC
v_call: TRBV10-3
d_call: -
cdr3_length: 11
clone_size: -
j_call: TRBJ1-2

cdr3_aa: CASSIIPGLAMNTEAFF
cdr3_nt: TGTGCCAGCAGCATAATACCGGGCCTCGCAATGAACACTGAAGCTTTCTTT
v_call: TRBV7-9
d_call: -
cdr3_length: 17
clone_size: -
j_call: TRBJ1-1

cdr3_aa: CASSQLSRSTDTQYF
cdr3_nt: TGTGCCAGCAGCCAACTCAGCCGGAGTACAGATACGCAGTATTTT
v_call: TRBV4-2
d_call: -
cdr3_length: 15
clone_size: few
j_call: TRBJ2-3

cdr3_aa: CASSFRAASGDEQFF
cdr3_nt: TGTGCCAGCAGCTTCCGGGCGGCTAGCGGGGATGAGCAGTTCTTC
v_call: TRBV7-2
d_call: TRBD2
cdr3_length: 15
clone_size: few
j_call: TRBJ2-1

cdr3_aa: CASSPTGGIQETQYF
cdr3_nt: TGTGCCAGCAGCCCAACCGGGGGTATCCAAGAGACCCAGTACTTC
v_call: TRBV3-1
d_call: -
cdr3_length: 15
clone_size: few
j_call: TRBJ2-5

cdr3_aa: CASRSTGRAFF
cdr3_nt: TGTGCCAGCAGGTCGACAGGGAGGGCTTTCTTT
v_call: TRBV27
d_call: TRBD1
cdr3_length: 11
clone_size: -
j_call: TRBJ1-1

cdr3_aa: CASSLVSAANYGYTF
cdr3_nt: TGTGCCAGCAGCTTAGTATCGGCCGCTAACTATGGCTACACCTTC
v_call: TRBV7-9
d_call: -
cdr3_length: 15
clone_size: few
j_call: TRBJ1-2

cdr3_aa: CASSQAVGSAFF
cdr3_nt: TGTGCCAGCAGCCAAGCTGTGGGGTCCGCTTTCTTT
v_call: TRBV3-1
d_call: -
cdr3_length: 12
clone_size: -
j_call: TRBJ1-1

cdr3_aa: CASSPSPEDEQFF
cdr3_nt: TGTGCCAGCAGCCCGAGCCCGGAGGATGAGCAGTTCTTC
v_call: TRBV7-3
d_call: -
cdr3_length: 13
clone_size: many
j_call: TRBJ2-1

cdr3_aa: CASSLYLQGGYTEAFF
cdr3_nt: TGCGCCAGCAGCTTGTATCTCCAGGGCGGCTACACTGAAGCTTTCTTT
v_call: TRBV5-1
d_call: -
cdr3_length: 16
clone_size: few
j_call: TRBJ1-1

cdr3_aa: CASSFYGLGNEQFF
cdr3_nt: TGTGCCAGCAGTTTTTATGGACTAGGGAATGAGCAGTTCTTC
v_call: TRBV12-3/TRBV12-4
d_call: TRBD2
cdr3_length: 14
clone_size: many
j_call: TRBJ2-1

cdr3_aa: CASSLQTGGFAGETQYF
cdr3_nt: TGCGCCAGCAGCCTCCAGACAGGGGGCTTTGCGGGGGAGACCCAGTACTTC
v_call: TRBV5-1
d_call: TRBD1
cdr3_length: 17
clone_size: few
j_call: TRBJ2-5

cdr3_aa: CASSRAWDSPEAFF
cdr3_nt: TGTGCCAGCAGCCGCGCCTGGGACTCCCCTGAAGCTTTCTTT
v_call: TRBV6-5
d_call: -
cdr3_length: 14
clone_size: few
j_call: TRBJ1-1

cdr3_aa: CSARKGRTNTGELFF
cdr3_nt: TGCAGTGCGCGTAAGGGACGGACGAACACCGGGGAGCTGTTTTTT
v_call: TRBV20-1
d_call: -
cdr3_length: 15
clone_size: few
j_call: TRBJ2-2

cdr3_aa: CASSSESLENTGELFF
cdr3_nt: TGTGCCAGCAGTTCAGAGTCTTTAGAGAACACCGGGGAGCTGTTTTTT
v_call: TRBV27
d_call: -
cdr3_length: 16
clone_size: few
j_call: TRBJ2-2

cdr3_aa: CASSQGLVTTEAFF
cdr3_nt: TGTGCCAGCAGCCAAGGGCTGGTAACCACTGAAGCTTTCTTT
v_call: TRBV3-1
d_call: -
cdr3_length: 14
clone_size: many
j_call: TRBJ1-1

cdr3_aa: CASQPGAGNPEAFF
cdr3_nt: TGTGCCAGCCAGCCAGGGGCTGGGAACCCTGAAGCTTTCTTT
v_call: TRBV7-2
d_call: -
cdr3_length: 14
clone_size: -
j_call: TRBJ1-1

cdr3_aa: CASSRSDNEQFF
cdr3_nt: TGTGCCAGCAGCCGGTCCGACAATGAGCAGTTCTTC
v_call: TRBV7-3
d_call: -
cdr3_length: 12
clone_size: many
j_call: TRBJ2-1

cdr3_aa: CASSPGTRLLGSQETQYF
cdr3_nt: TGCGCCAGCAGCCCGGGAACCCGACTCCTTGGGAGCCAAGAGACCCAGTACTTC
v_call: TRBV5-1
d_call: -
cdr3_length: 18
clone_size: few
j_call: TRBJ2-5

cdr3_aa: CSVMGVGATGMNTEAFF
cdr3_nt: TGCAGCGTGATGGGGGTGGGGGCGACAGGGATGAACACTGAAGCTTTCTTT
v_call: TRBV29-1
d_call: TRBD1
cdr3_length: 17
clone_size: -
j_call: TRBJ1-1

cdr3_aa: CASNTRGNTIYF
cdr3_nt: TGTGCCAGCAACACTCGTGGAAACACCATATATTTT
v_call: TRBV28
d_call: -
cdr3_length: 12
clone_size: few
j_call: TRBJ1-3

cdr3_aa: CASSPSRRGPQHF
cdr3_nt: TGTGCCAGCAGCCCCAGCCGAAGAGGGCCCCAGCATTTT
v_call: TRBV7-2
d_call: -
cdr3_length: 13
clone_size: few
j_call: TRBJ1-5

cdr3_aa: CASSLVGGESPLHF
cdr3_nt: TGTGCCAGCAGCTTGGTAGGGGGAGAATCACCCCTCCACTTT
v_call: TRBV7-2
d_call: -
cdr3_length: 14
clone_size: -
j_call: TRBJ1-6

cdr3_aa: CASTPGSGGNTGELFF
cdr3_nt: TGTGCCAGCACCCCGGGGAGCGGGGGGAACACCGGGGAGCTGTTTTTT
v_call: TRBV7-6
d_call: TRBD2
cdr3_length: 16
clone_size: few
j_call: TRBJ2-2

cdr3_aa: CASTETSGSYNEQFF
cdr3_nt: TGTGCCAGCACCGAGACTAGCGGCTCCTACAATGAGCAGTTCTTC
v_call: TRBV9
d_call: TRBD2
cdr3_length: 15
clone_size: few
j_call: TRBJ2-1

cdr3_aa: CASSYYSGTTVGEGTQYF
cdr3_nt: TGTGCCAGCAGCTACTACTCCGGGACTACAGTGGGTGAAGGTACGCAGTATTTT
v_call: TRBV9
d_call: TRBD2
cdr3_length: 18
clone_size: few
j_call: TRBJ2-3

cdr3_aa: CASSSWRAGNSYEQYF
cdr3_nt: TGTGCCAGCAGCTCATGGAGGGCAGGGAATTCCTACGAGCAGTACTTC
v_call: TRBV5-6
d_call: -
cdr3_length: 16
clone_size: many
j_call: TRBJ2-7

cdr3_aa: CASSRQDRIDEQYF
cdr3_nt: TGTGCCAGCAGTCGACAGGACCGGATCGACGAGCAGTACTTC
v_call: TRBV27
d_call: -
cdr3_length: 14
clone_size: few
j_call: TRBJ2-7

cdr3_aa: CASSQVDRDNEQFF
cdr3_nt: TGCGCCAGCAGCCAAGTGGACAGAGACAATGAGCAGTTCTTC
v_call: TRBV4-3
d_call: -
cdr3_length: 14
clone_size: many
j_call: TRBJ2-1

cdr3_aa: CASSVGKGLAGTDTQYF
cdr3_nt: TGTGCCAGCAGCGTCGGTAAAGGACTAGCGGGCACAGATACGCAGTATTTT
v_call: TRBV9
d_call: TRBD2
cdr3_length: 17
clone_size: -
j_call: TRBJ2-3

cdr3_aa: CASSLDRRESNQPQHF
cdr3_nt: TGTGCCAGCAGCTTAGATAGAAGGGAGAGCAATCAGCCCCAGCATTTT
v_call: TRBV11-3
d_call: -
cdr3_length: 16
clone_size: -
j_call: TRBJ1-5

cdr3_aa: CSAVQGNEQYF
cdr3_nt: TGCAGTGCTGTCCAGGGGAACGAGCAGTACTTC
v_call: TRBV20-1
d_call: -
cdr3_length: 11
clone_size: -
j_call: TRBJ2-7

cdr3_aa: CASSLVLPKKGDTQYF
cdr3_nt: TGTGCCAGCAGCTTAGTTCTTCCTAAAAAAGGAGATACGCAGTATTTT
v_call: TRBV11-2
d_call: -
cdr3_length: 16
clone_size: few
j_call: TRBJ2-3

cdr3_aa: CASSLAARAVETQYF
cdr3_nt: TGTGCCAGCAGCTTAGCGGCCCGGGCGGTAGAGACCCAGTACTTC
v_call: TRBV7-8
d_call: -
cdr3_length: 15
clone_size: many
j_call: TRBJ2-5